This T cell receptor beta chain was found in a study of shared clonotypes between healthy human individuals. Between the trimmed V and J ends, which lost 5 bases and 0 bases, there was a span of 7 bases. The CDR3 runs 13 residues. Germline V lookup: CDR1 SGHRS, CDR2 YFSETQ. A note on this clone: Different DNA sequences within this sample yield the same CDR3.

Data came from immunoSEQ multiplex PCR; TCRdb stores just in-frame clones and leaves some out. The sample includes fewer than 550,000 clones, roughly 79% seen only once; the top ten take around an eighth. Input material: PBMCs. The sequence came from a woman between 40 and 55 years old in good health. Some clones in this sample may be carry-over from other donors' samples. The chain recombines TRBV5-1 with TRBJ2-3; D could derive from TRBD1 or TRBD2 (5 bases each). Here the CDR3 reads CASSEGSTDTQYF. The CDR3 nucleotides read TGCGCCAGCAGTGAGGGGAGCACAGATACGCAGTATTTT.